This T cell receptor (beta chain) was documented in a study of blood T cell repertoires in COVID-19. As for the study in general: The United States, Italy and Spain supplied acute and convalescent COVID-19 samples.

The V end lost 1 base, the J end lost 4 bases, and 7 bases lay between the germline ends. Germline V gene data show CDR1 as KGHSH and CDR2 as LQKENI. The CDR3 sequence is 13 residues long. Data came from immunoSEQ multiplex PCR; TCRdb stores just in-frame clones and leaves some out. Of about 190,000 clones listed, around 80% were seen once; the top ten hold roughly a fifth. The specimen was peripheral blood. This chain uses TRBV18 with TRBJ2-5; no definite D call. This clonotype was sampled from a human donor in a cohort sampled during active COVID-19. The CDR3 reads CASSPRGAETQYF. The CDR3 DNA reads TGTGCCAGCTCACCACGAGGAGCAGAGACCCAGTACTTC.